The rows below give T cell receptor beta chains drawn from one sample of a study of blood T cell repertoires in COVID-19. Sequenced by immunoSEQ multiplex PCR; TCRdb stores in-frame clones only, minus some. The table lists under 350,000 clones, about 88% of them singletons, with 3.6% in the top ten. Sequenced: peripheral blood. Source of these receptors: a man aged 18 to 29 with active or convalescent COVID-19. The CDR3 runs from the conserved cysteine through the conserved F or W. The order of the fields is J gene, V gene, CDR3 protein.

TRBJ1-2	TRBV6-5	CASKGQLYGYTF
TRBJ2-2	TRBV11-3	CASSSSWTGNLVTGELFF
TRBJ1-2	TRBV4-2	CASSQGSDGGGGYTF
TRBJ2-7	TRBV6-5	CASSYDVPGIYEQYF
TRBJ1-5	TRBV6-5	CASSLLGVGQPQHF
TRBJ2-2	TRBV30	CACPRTGELFF
TRBJ2-1	TRBV10-1	CASSLSAGNEQFF
TRBJ2-3	TRBV24-1	CATSAGDPDTQYF
TRBJ1-4	TRBV19	CASSIGLFRSGGTNEKLFF
TRBJ2-5	TRBV5-6	CASSLFRETQYF
TRBJ1-2	TRBV2	CASSEEWTDYGYTF
TRBJ1-4	TRBV4-2	CASSSSRTGGEKLFF
TRBJ1-5	TRBV28	CASRDSGGPQHF
TRBJ1-5	TRBV19	CASRNQGSVGNQPQHF
TRBJ2-7	TRBV29-1	CSVRKGRVFEQYF
TRBJ1-2	TRBV6-2/TRBV6-3	CASSLSGGEGSDGYTF
TRBJ2-1	TRBV18	CASSPPGTSGGAFYNEQFF
TRBJ2-6	TRBV5-1	CASSGSPGANVLTF
TRBJ1-6	TRBV11-2	CASSLGIATGNSPLHF
TRBJ2-5	TRBV4-1	CASSQETGQLQETQYF
TRBJ2-5	TRBV27	CASRPGGRETQYF
TRBJ1-2	TRBV6-5	CASSSGTGNYGYTF
TRBJ2-3	TRBV12-3/TRBV12-4	CASRETGSGTQYF
TRBJ2-7	TRBV2	CASNPGYSYEQYF
TRBJ2-2	TRBV5-3	CARIRTGTNTGELFF
TRBJ2-2	TRBV2	CASSPPGNTGELFF
TRBJ2-5	TRBV11-3	CASSPPSGKETQYF
TRBJ2-7	TRBV5-6	CASSWDSGATYEQYF